Each of the 8 T cell receptor beta chains below was sequenced from the same sample in a study of T cells in women clearing cervical HPV infection. Clones were sequenced by immunoSEQ multiplex PCR, and TCRdb holds only the in-frame ones, with some missing. In all, the sample yields 40,000 or so clones. Sequencing input: blood buffy coat. Every receptor here comes from a woman between 18 and 70 years old with a cervical HPV16 infection that either progressed to CIN3+ or cleared (not recorded which).

In the case of this clone: With the read ending 3 residues before the CDR3 end, the germline J gene is used to fill in that end. The chain employs TRBV2 and TRBJ1-1; a weak D match, TRBD1 (6 bases). CDR1 is SNHLY, CDR2 FYNNEI, per germline. This CDR3 spans 14 amino acids. Trimming took 9 bases from V and 2 from J, leaving 16 bases between them. CDR3 region: CASIPQGINTEAFF. The DNA read from the CDR3 is TGTGCCAGTATACCACAGGGAATAAACACTGAA.

As concerns this clone: The CDR3 end falls 3 residues outside the read, so it is completed with the germline J gene. The genes are TRBV7-2 and TRBJ2-1; tentative D call: TRBD1 (5 bases). The germline gives CDR1 SGHTA, CDR2 FQGNSA. With 5 bases removed from V and 7 bases from J, the gap between germline ends came to 15 bases. CDR3 size: 14 residues. Incomplete CDR3 DNA: TGTGCCAGCAGCCCAGAGGCAGGGTGGAATGAG. Translated, it gives CASSPEAGWNE. The full CDR3 is CASSPEAGWNEQFF.

As to this clone: The missing CDR3 end, 3 residues past where the read stops, is filled in from the germline J gene. The chain joins TRBV7-9 to TRBJ2-3, with 7 positions matching TRBD2. This CDR3 has 14 residues. Germline V gives CDR1 SEHNR, CDR2 FQNEAQ (reference sequence). The sequenced part of the CDR3 DNA is TGTGCCAGCAGCTTAACGGCGGGGGTGGAGACG. Translated, it gives CASSLTAGVET. The CDR3 in its entirety is CASSLTAGVETQYF. Filled out from reference TRBV7-9 and TRBJ2-3, the complete variable domain reads DTGVSQNPRHKITKRGQNVTFRCDPISEHNRLYWYRQTLGQGPEFLTYFQNEAQLEKSRLLSDRFSAERPKGSFSTLEIQRTEQGDSAMYLCASSLTAGVETQYFGPGTRLTVL.

With regard to this clone: The read halts 3 residues ahead of the CDR3 end, with the missing end drawn from the germline J gene. V usage is TRBV18 and J usage is TRBJ2-2; 7 bases map to TRBD2. The CDR3 length is 15 residues. The germline V gene encodes CDR1 KGHSH and CDR2 LQKENI. The CDR3 DNA, read in part, is TGTGCCAGCTCCCCGGCGGGGCCGGGGGGTTCACCG. Its translation is CASSPAGPGGSP. The complete CDR3 sequence is CASSPAGPGGSPLFF.

Of note for this clone: Read coverage stops 3 residues before the CDR3 terminus; the germline J gene supplies the remainder. This chain joins TRBV6-2 or TRBV6-3 and TRBJ2-3; D uncertain. CDR1 and CDR2 (germline): MNHEY, SVGEGT. The length of the CDR3 is 14 residues. The CDR3 protein is CASSYDRRAKTQYF. The sequenced part of the CDR3 DNA is TGTGCCAGCAGTTACGACCGAAGGGCGAAGACG.

Remarks on this clone: The missing CDR3 end, 3 residues past where the read stops, is filled in from the germline J gene. This chain joins TRBV5-1 and TRBJ2-3, with 12 positions matching TRBD2. V lost 4 bases to trimming and J lost 4 bases; unmatched junction nucleotides: 7. CDR1 is SGHRS, CDR2 YFSETQ, per germline. The CDR3 length is 16 residues. CDR3 in amino acids: CASSTRLAGVSDTQYF. The part of the CDR3 DNA that was read is TGCGCCAGCAGCACCAGACTAGCGGGAGTCTCAGATACG.

Note on this clone: The read falls 3 residues short of the CDR3 end, and the missing part is taken from the germline J gene. This chain connects TRBV20-1 to TRBJ1-2; no clear D. The V end was cut by 6 bases, the J end by 1 base, with 12 bases between. The CDR3 has 13 residues. The germline gives CDR1 DFQATT, CDR2 SNEGSKA (reference sequence). This CDR3 is CSAVQEINYGYTF. The part of the CDR3 DNA that was read is TGCAGTGCAGTTCAGGAGATTAACTATGGC.

To note about this clone: The CDR3 is cut off 3 residues early in the read; its end comes from the germline J gene. This rearrangement joins TRBV18 to TRBJ2-5; the D gene is possibly TRBD2 (5 bases). The CDR3 totals 13 residues. V was clipped by 4 bases and J by 2 bases, with 8 bases between them. The V gene's germline CDR1 is KGHSH and CDR2 LQKENI. The sequenced CDR3 bases are TGTGCCAGCTCACTCCGGGGACAAGAGACC. Protein sequence: CASSLRGQET. The whole CDR3 reads CASSLRGQETQYF.